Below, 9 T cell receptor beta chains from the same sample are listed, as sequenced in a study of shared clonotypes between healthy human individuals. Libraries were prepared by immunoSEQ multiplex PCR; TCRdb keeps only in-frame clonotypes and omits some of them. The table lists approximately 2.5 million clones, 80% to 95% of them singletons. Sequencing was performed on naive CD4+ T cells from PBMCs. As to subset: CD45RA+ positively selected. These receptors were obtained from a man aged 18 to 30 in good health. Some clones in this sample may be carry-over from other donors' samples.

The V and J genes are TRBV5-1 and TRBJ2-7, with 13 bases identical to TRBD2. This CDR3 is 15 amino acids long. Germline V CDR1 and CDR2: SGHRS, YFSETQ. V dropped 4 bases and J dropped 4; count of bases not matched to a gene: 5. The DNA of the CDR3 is TGCGCCAGCAGCATCGGGACTAGCGGGATGTACGAGCAGTACTTC. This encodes CASSIGTSGMYEQYF.

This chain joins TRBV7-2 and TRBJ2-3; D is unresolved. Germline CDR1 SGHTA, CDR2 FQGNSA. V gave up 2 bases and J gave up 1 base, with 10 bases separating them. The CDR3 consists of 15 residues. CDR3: CASSLLLVGTDTQYF. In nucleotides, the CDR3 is TGTGCCAGCAGCTTACTCCTAGTGGGCACAGATACGCAGTATTTT. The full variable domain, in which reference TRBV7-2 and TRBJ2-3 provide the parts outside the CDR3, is GAGVSQSPSNKVTEKGKDVELRCDPISGHTALYWYRQSLGQGLEFLIYFQGNSAPDKSGLPSDRFSAERTGGSVSTLTIQRTQQEDSAVYLCASSLLLVGTDTQYFGPGTRLTVL.

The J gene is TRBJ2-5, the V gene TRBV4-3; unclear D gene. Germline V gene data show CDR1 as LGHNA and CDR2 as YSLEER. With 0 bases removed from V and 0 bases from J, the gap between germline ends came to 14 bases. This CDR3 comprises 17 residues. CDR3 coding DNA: TGCGCCAGCAGCCAAGATCGCCCGGGCTTGTACCAAGAGACCCAGTACTTC. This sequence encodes CASSQDRPGLYQETQYF.

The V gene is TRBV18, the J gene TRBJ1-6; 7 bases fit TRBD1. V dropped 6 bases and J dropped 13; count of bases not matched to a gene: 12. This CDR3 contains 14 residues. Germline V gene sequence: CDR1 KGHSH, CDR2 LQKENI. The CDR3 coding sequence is TGTGCCAGCTCTCCGGACAGGCCGCCTTCTCCCCTCCACTTT. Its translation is CASSPDRPPSPLHF.

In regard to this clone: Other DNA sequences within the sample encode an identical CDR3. CDR3: CSVTGLMNTEAFF. CDR3 coding DNA: TGCAGCGTTACAGGTCTCATGAACACTGAAGCTTTCTTT. The chain links TRBV29-1 to TRBJ1-1; tentative D call: TRBD1 (5 bases). The CDR3 length is 13 residues. Trimming removed 5 bases at V and 0 bases at J, with 10 bases between. CDR1 and CDR2 from the germline V gene are SQVTM and ANQGSEA.

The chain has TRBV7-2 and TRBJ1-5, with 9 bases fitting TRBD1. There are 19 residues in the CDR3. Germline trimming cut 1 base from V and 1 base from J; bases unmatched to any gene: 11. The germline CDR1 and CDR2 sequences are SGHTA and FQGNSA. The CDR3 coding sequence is TGTGCCAGCAGCTTAGGCGCCGGGACAGGGAGGTCCAGCAATCAGCCCCAGCATTTT. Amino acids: CASSLGAGTGRSSNQPQHF.

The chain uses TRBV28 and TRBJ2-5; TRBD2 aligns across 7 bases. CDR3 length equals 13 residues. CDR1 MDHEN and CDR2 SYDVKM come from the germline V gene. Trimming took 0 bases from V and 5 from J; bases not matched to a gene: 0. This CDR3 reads CASSLWGGETQYF. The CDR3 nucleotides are TGTGCCAGCAGTTTATGGGGAGGGGAGACCCAGTACTTC. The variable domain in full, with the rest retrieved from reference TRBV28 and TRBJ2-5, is DVKVTQSSRYLVKRTGEKVFLECVQDMDHENMFWYRQDPGLGLRLIYFSYDVKMKEKGDIPEGYSVSREKKERFSLILESASTNQTSMYLCASSLWGGETQYFGPGTRLLVL.

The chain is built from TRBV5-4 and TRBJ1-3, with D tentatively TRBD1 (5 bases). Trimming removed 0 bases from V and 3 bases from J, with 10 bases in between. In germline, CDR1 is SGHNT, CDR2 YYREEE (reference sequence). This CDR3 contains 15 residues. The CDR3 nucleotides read TGTGCCAGCAGCTTGGCCGGGGGAGGTGGAAACACCATATATTTT. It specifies CASSLAGGGGNTIYF.

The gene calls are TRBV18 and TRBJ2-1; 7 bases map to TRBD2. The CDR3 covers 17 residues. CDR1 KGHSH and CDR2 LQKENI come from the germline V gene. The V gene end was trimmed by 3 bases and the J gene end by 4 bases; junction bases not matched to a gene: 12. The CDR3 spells CASSPNRGGSSYNEQFF. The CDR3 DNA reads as TGTGCCAGCTCACCTAATAGGGGCGGGAGTAGTTACAATGAGCAGTTCTTC.